The present entry profiles one TCR beta chain with its context. Its antigen remains unidentified. These data come from a study of glioma-infiltrating T cells after dendritic cell vaccination. Findings of the study overall: Estimated pretreatment TIL content predicted outcome after dendritic cell vaccination.

The V gene end was trimmed by 4 bases and the J gene end by 0 bases; junction bases not matched to a gene: 8. Germline values: CDR1 SNHLY, CDR2 FYNNEI. There are 18 residues in the CDR3. Fresh-frozen tumor tissue and more than two years of survival data were available for all. Input was roughly 2.2 ug genomic DNA, or all available if less. The PCR used 60 V beta and 13 J beta primers. Only in-frame clones appear in the TCRdb table, and some are missing; sequencing was by immunoSEQ multiplex PCR. The sample lists tens of thousands of clones, roughly 87% seen once, with approximately 2.1% in the top ten.

The chain links TRBV2 to TRBJ2-7; 14 bases align to TRBD2. The TCR comes from a human donor with glioblastoma. Sample: blood, taken before dendritic cell vaccination. Here the CDR3 reads CASSGRTSGGPISYEQYF. For the CDR3, the DNA is TGTGCCAGCAGTGGTAGGACTAGCGGGGGGCCAATCTCCTACGAGCAGTACTTC. Filled out from reference TRBV2 and TRBJ2-7, the complete variable domain reads EPEVTQTPSHQVTQMGQEVILRCVPISNHLYFYWYRQILGQKVEFLVSFYNNEISEKSEIFDDQFSVERPDGSNFTLKIRSTKLEDSAMYFCASSGRTSGGPISYEQYFGPGTRLTVT.